This TCR beta chain was captured by sequencing in a study of cytomegalovirus exposure and HLA in healthy donors. Findings of the study overall: In an earlier analysis, productive rearrangement rates for most beta V segments clustered near 87% or 30%. Presence/absence analyses assumed roughly uniform sequencing depth across donors.

About this clone: The antigen is undetermined.

PCR involved 60 Vbeta and 13 Jbeta primers. The table came from immunoSEQ multiplex PCR; TCRdb's copy has only in-frame clones and leaves some out. The table lists 140,000 to 150,000 clones. The V end lost 11 bases, the J end lost 4 bases, and 15 bases lay between the germline ends. Germline values: CDR1 MNHNY, CDR2 SVGAGI (reference sequence). CDR3 length: 13 residues. Material for sequencing was PBMCs. This clonotype originated in a male donor in good health and CMV-seronegative. This rearrangement joins TRBV6-6 to TRBJ1-5; D is ambiguous. In DNA, the CDR3 is TGTGCCGCCCCGCGGGGAAGGAATCAGCCCCAGCATTTT. This encodes CAAPRGRNQPQHF.